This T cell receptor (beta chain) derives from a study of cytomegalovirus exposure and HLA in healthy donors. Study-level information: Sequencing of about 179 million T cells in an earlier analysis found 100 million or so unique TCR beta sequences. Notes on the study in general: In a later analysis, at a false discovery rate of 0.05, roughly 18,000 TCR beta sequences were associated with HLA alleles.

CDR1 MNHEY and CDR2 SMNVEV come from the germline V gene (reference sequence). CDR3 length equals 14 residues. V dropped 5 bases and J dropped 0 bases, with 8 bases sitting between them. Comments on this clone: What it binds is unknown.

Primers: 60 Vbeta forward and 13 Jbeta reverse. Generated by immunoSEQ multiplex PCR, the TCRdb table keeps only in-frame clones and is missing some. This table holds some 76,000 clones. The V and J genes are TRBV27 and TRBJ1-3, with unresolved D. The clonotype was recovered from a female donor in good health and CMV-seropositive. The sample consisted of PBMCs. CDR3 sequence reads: CASSPLSSGNTIYF. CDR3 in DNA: TGTGCCAGCAGTCCCTTGAGCTCTGGAAACACCATATATTTT.